The 27 T cell receptor beta chains reported below all come from one sample, sequenced in a study of blood T cells in healthy people across ages. Primers used in a second PCR of roughly 6 to 11 cycles were a sample-barcoded 5' primer and a J-beta primer mix. TCRdb independently ran MiXCR on the 5' RACE reads; one entry per CDR3 protein. This table holds 1.5 million to 2 million distinct CDR3 sequences, 30% to 40% found once. Sequencing used blood. The receptors were sampled from a human donor in good health.

J is TRBJ2-1 and V is TRBV12-3 or TRBV12-4; D possibly corresponds to TRBD1 (6 bases). The V end lost 6 bases, the J end lost 2 bases, and 20 bases lay between the germline ends. The CDR3 totals 17 residues. The CDR3 protein is CASRDTGSLTTYNEQFF. The CDR3 bases are TGTGCCAGCAGGGACACAGGGTCACTTACCACCTACAATGAGCAGTTCTTC.

A note on this clonotype: A much more abundant neighbour one base away suggests this may be a read error. This chain connects TRBV7-2 to TRBJ2-5, with D tentatively TRBD1 (5 bases). Germline CDR1 SGHTA, CDR2 FQGNSA. The length of the CDR3 is 12 residues. The CDR3 DNA sequence: TGTGTCAGCAGCTTTAGGGGAGAGACCCAGTACTTC. This codes for CVSSFRGETQYF. The whole variable domain, filled in from reference TRBV7-2 and TRBJ2-5, reads GAGVSQSPSNKVTEKGKDVELRCDPISGHTALYWYRQSLGQGLEFLIYFQGNSAPDKSGLPSDRFSAERTGGSVSTLTIQRTQQEDSAVYLCVSSFRGETQYFGPGTRLLVL.

A remark on this clonotype: It may be a read error: a sequence one base away is much more abundant. The rearrangement joins TRBV6-2 or TRBV6-3 to TRBJ2-1; 7 positions match TRBD1. Losses at the gene ends were 8 bases for V and 0 bases for J; bases not matched to a gene: 4. There are 14 residues in the CDR3. Germline CDR1 is MNHEY and CDR2 is SVGEGT. CDR3 residues: CASSTGNSYNEQFF. In DNA form, the CDR3 reads TGTGCCAGCTCGACAGGGAACTCCTACAATGAGCAGTTCTTC.

This chain connects TRBV7-2 to TRBJ2-3, with TRBD1 matching over 8 bases. This CDR3 has 17 residues. Trimming took 5 bases from V and 3 from J; bases not matched to a gene: 13. Germline V gene data show CDR1 as SGHTA and CDR2 as FQGNSA. The CDR3 spells CASSPRRTGRRTDTQYF. Here the CDR3 DNA reads TGTGCCAGCAGCCCAAGGAGGACAGGGAGGAGGACAGATACGCAGTATTTT.

This clonotype has only a few counts. The chain carries TRBV20-1 and TRBJ2-3, with D possibly TRBD2 on 5 matching bases. CDR3 size: 15 residues. Germline values: CDR1 DFQATT, CDR2 SNEGSKA (reference sequence). V was cut by 1 base and J by 3 bases, with 14 bases left in between. The CDR3 loop is CSARGTRLGTDTQYF. CDR3 in DNA: TGCAGTGCTAGAGGCACTAGACTGGGAACAGATACGCAGTATTTT.

This sequence joins TRBV29-1 and TRBJ1-1; possibly TRBD1 for D (6 bases). The V end was cut by 4 bases, the J end by 5 bases, with 17 bases between. This CDR3 has 14 amino acids. Germline V lookup: CDR1 SQVTM, CDR2 ANQGSEA. The DNA for the CDR3 is TGCAGCGTTGTAGGAACAGGGAGGTCAACTGAAGCTTTCTTT. This codes for CSVVGTGRSTEAFF.

This clonotype was detected a few times. The genes are TRBV4-2 and TRBJ2-7; a possible D gene is TRBD2 (5 bases). Germline V CDR1 and CDR2: LGHNA, YNFKEQ. V lost 4 bases, J lost 4 bases, and 14 bases lay in between. This CDR3 spans 14 amino acids. CDR3 sequence: CASSPFGELYEQYF. The CDR3 bases are TGTGCCAGCAGCCCCTTCGGGGAACTATACGAGCAGTACTTC.

There are a few counts of this clonotype. The chain joins TRBV7-9 to TRBJ2-3; 12 nucleotides agree with TRBD2. This CDR3 has 17 residues. CDR1 SEHNR and CDR2 FQNEAQ come from the germline V gene (reference sequence). The junction had 11 bases not matched to a gene; V was cut back by 5 bases and J by 5 bases. The CDR3 nucleotides read TGTGCCAGCAGCCCCTCCCCTAGCGGGGGGGAGGGAGATACGCAGTATTTT. Translation: CASSPSPSGGEGDTQYF.

The gene calls are TRBV20-1 and TRBJ2-2; 8 bases agree with TRBD1. This CDR3 region has 15 residues. Unmatched junction bases numbered 7, after V lost 7 bases and J lost 0 bases. Germline V gene data show CDR1 as DFQATT and CDR2 as SNEGSKA (reference sequence). The CDR3 spells CSVGTGQSNTGELFF. Here the CDR3 DNA reads TGCAGTGTTGGGACAGGACAATCGAACACCGGGGAGCTGTTTTTT.

The chain carries TRBV6-1 and TRBJ2-7; 7 bases match TRBD1. The germline V gene has CDR1 MNHNS and CDR2 SASEGT. This CDR3 has 14 residues. V lost 5 bases to trimming and J lost 0 bases; unmatched junction nucleotides: 4. For the CDR3, the DNA is TGTGCCAGCAGTAAACAGGGGAGCTCCTACGAGCAGTACTTC. It translates to CASSKQGSSYEQYF.

The rearrangement uses TRBV5-6 and TRBJ1-2; 7 bases fit TRBD1. Germline loops: CDR1 SGHDT, CDR2 YYEEEE. The CDR3 is made up of 18 amino acids. With V trimmed by 5 bases and J by 2 bases, 18 bases remained unmatched. The CDR3 sequence: CASSSLGTETQRNYGYTF. The CDR3 DNA is TGTGCCAGCAGTTCTCTTGGGACAGAAACTCAACGAAACTATGGCTACACCTTC.

A word on this clonotype: A much larger clone lies a single base off, so this may be a read error. The conserved final phenylalanine or tryptophan is absent from the CDR3, which likely points to a read error. This sequence joins TRBV6-2 or TRBV6-3 and TRBJ2-7; D possibly corresponds to TRBD1 (5 bases). The DNA end lines up better with TRBJ2-5; the J call may be wrong. CDR1 is MNHEY, CDR2 SVGEGT, per germline. The CDR3 sequence is 13 residues long. The DNA of the CDR3 is TGTGCCAGCAGTTTCGACAGCCAAGAGACCCAGTACTGC. Its protein is CASSFDSQETQYC.

There are a few counts of this clonotype. V usage is TRBV7-2 and J usage is TRBJ1-1; TRBD1 is a possible D gene (5 bases). The V gene lost 3 bases and the J gene lost 4 bases, with 15 bases spanning the gap. Germline lookup yields CDR1 SGHTA and CDR2 FQGNSA. CDR3 length equals 15 residues. Here the CDR3 reads CASSLILLGGTEAFF. The CDR3 DNA sequence: TGTGCCAGCAGCTTGATTCTCTTGGGGGGCACTGAAGCTTTCTTT.

The chain combines TRBV6-6 with TRBJ1-2, with no clear D. Per the germline V gene, CDR1 is MNHNY and CDR2 is SVGAGI (reference sequence). With 1 base removed from V and 0 bases from J, the gap between germline ends came to 12 bases. CDR3 length equals 16 residues. CDR3 in amino acids: CASSYYAVGANYGYTF. CDR3 in DNA: TGTGCCAGCAGTTACTACGCGGTCGGGGCTAACTATGGCTACACCTTC.

Comment on this clonotype: Given a much more abundant clone one base away, this may be a read error. Written as DNA, the CDR3 is TGTGCCAGCAGCTTAGGGTTAGGTAGCGGGGGCAGGAATGAGCAGTACTTC. Protein sequence: CASSLGLGSGGRNEQYF. V usage is TRBV7-3 and J usage is TRBJ2-1; 9 positions agree with TRBD2. The DNA end is a closer match to TRBJ2-7, so the J assignment may be wrong. Germline V gene lookup returns CDR1 SGHTA and CDR2 FQGTGA. The CDR3 covers 17 residues.

The chain employs TRBV6-2 or TRBV6-3 and TRBJ1-2; D is possibly TRBD1 (5 bases). Trimming stripped 5 bases from V and 3 bases from J, with 13 bases between. CDR3 length: 14 amino acids. The germline gives CDR1 MNHEY, CDR2 SVGEGT. CDR3 bases: TGTGCCAGCAGTACACGGGGGGGGGACTATGGCTACACCTTC. Protein product: CASSTRGGDYGYTF.

The rearrangement joins TRBV18 to TRBJ2-3; D unclear. Trimming removed 3 bases at V and 5 bases at J, with 12 bases between. Germline values: CDR1 KGHSH, CDR2 LQKENI. The CDR3 covers 14 residues. The DNA of the CDR3 is TGTGCCAGCTCACCTGCGCCCTACGGAGATACGCAGTATTTT. Amino acid sequence: CASSPAPYGDTQYF.

Turning to this clonotype: Just one base apart from a much larger clone, this may be a read error. This rearrangement joins TRBV15 to TRBJ2-3; the D gene is possibly TRBD2 (6 bases). CDR1 LNHNV and CDR2 YYDKDF come from the germline V gene (reference sequence). The CDR3 length is 16 residues. As DNA, the CDR3 is TGTACCACCAGCAGTAGTCCTCTACCGGAGGGTGAGACGCAGTATTTT. Translation gives CTTSSSPLPEGETQYF.

Regarding this clonotype: The junction departs from germline at one end; a sequencing error may be responsible. V gene TRBV13 combines with J gene TRBJ1-4; D not certain. Germline values: CDR1 PRHDT, CDR2 FYEKMQ (reference sequence). The CDR3 sequence is 13 residues long. Here the CDR3 DNA reads TGTGCCAGCAGCTTAGTAGGTTATGAAAAACGGTTTTTT. It is translated as CASSLVGYEKRFF.

The chain has TRBV10-3 and TRBJ1-5, with a weak D call TRBD1 (5 bases). CDR1 ENHRY and CDR2 SYGVKD come from the germline V gene. This CDR3 has 12 amino acids. Trimming pared 10 bases from V and 7 bases from J, leaving 14 bases between. The CDR3 protein is CATRDSGQPQHF. The CDR3 region has the DNA TGTGCCACGCGGGACTCCGGGCAGCCCCAGCATTTT.

There are a few counts of this clonotype. The CDR3 loop is CASSPTSGEIEQFF. The CDR3, as DNA: TGTGCCAGCAGCCCGACTAGCGGGGAGATTGAGCAGTTCTTC. The chain links TRBV7-2 to TRBJ2-1; the match to TRBD2 covers 11 bases. CDR1 and CDR2 from the germline V gene are SGHTA and FQGNSA. V shed 5 bases and J 9 bases; nucleotides not matched to a gene: 6. This CDR3 region has 14 residues.

In this sample, this clonotype turned up a few times. The J gene is TRBJ2-7, the V gene TRBV20-1; D ambiguous. This CDR3 is 12 amino acids long. V was shortened by 6 bases and J by 6 bases, with 15 bases between the two germline ends. Germline lookup yields CDR1 DFQATT and CDR2 SNEGSKA (reference sequence). As DNA, the CDR3 is TGCAGTGCCCTGCCGAGGTCCAGCGAGCAGTACTTC. This sequence encodes CSALPRSSEQYF.

In its sample, this clonotype was seen a few times. Sequence at one end of the junction differs from germline and may be a read error. This sequence joins TRBV7-2 and TRBJ2-1; either TRBD1 or TRBD2 may supply D (6 bases each). CDR3 length equals 14 residues. The germline V gene has CDR1 SGHTA and CDR2 FQGNSA. The CDR3 here is CASTLGGGGNEQFF. The DNA for the CDR3 is TGTGCCAGCACCTTAGGAGGGGGAGGCAATGAGCAGTTCTTC.

This clonotype was counted only a few times. The J gene is TRBJ2-1, the V gene TRBV11-2, with 15 bases matching TRBD2. V trimming: 5 bases; J trimming: 5 bases; junction bases outside the gene matches: 4. The CDR3 extends over 16 amino acids. Germline CDR1 and CDR2: SGHAT and FQNNGV. The CDR3 spells CASSPWTSGGDNEQFF. CDR3 nucleotides: TGTGCCAGCAGCCCATGGACTAGCGGGGGGGACAATGAGCAGTTCTTC.

This clonotype was seen only a few times. V usage is TRBV6-2 or TRBV6-3 and J usage is TRBJ1-1; no firm D call. Trimming removed 5 bases at V and 5 bases at J, with 6 bases between. CDR3 length: 11 amino acids. In germline, CDR1 is MNHEY, CDR2 SVGEGT. The CDR3 region is CASSGVTEAFF. The CDR3 coding sequence is TGTGCCAGCAGTGGGGTAACTGAAGCTTTCTTT.

CDR3 residues: CASSFGVGFGVSYEQYF. In nucleotides, the CDR3 is TGTGCCAGCAGTTTCGGGGTGGGGTTTGGGGTCTCCTACGAGCAGTACTTC. The chain recombines TRBV12-3 or TRBV12-4 with TRBJ2-7; D may be TRBD2 (5 bases). This CDR3 has 17 amino acids. V was pared by 3 bases and J by 0 bases, with 18 bases between.

This clonotype has just one count. The chain carries TRBV29-1 and TRBJ2-4, with TRBD1 identical over 8 bases. V lost 5 bases to trimming and J lost 13 bases; unmatched junction nucleotides: 16. Germline CDR1 and CDR2: SQVTM and ANQGSEA. The CDR3 extends over 14 amino acids. The DNA of the CDR3 is TGCAGCGTTTATTGGGCAGGGGGCTTGAATGAGCAGTACTTC. Its protein is CSVYWAGGLNEQYF.